Shown below are 18 T cell receptor beta chains from a single sample sequenced in a study of T cells in Graves' hyperthyroidism and ophthalmopathy. Using RNA transcripts as the source, TCR beta CDR3 regions were amplified. The study used the HTBI primer set for a first-round RT-PCR of the TCR CDR3. TCRdb itself ran the multiplex PCR reads through MiXCR, one entry per CDR3 protein. Of some 350,000 distinct CDR3 sequences in the sample, about a fifth are singletons; the top ten hold about 3.7%. The sample was blood. All receptors come from a woman under 30 with Graves' hyperthyroidism.

This clonotype was detected ten times or more. This chain links TRBV6-1 with TRBJ1-2; a possible D gene is TRBD1 (5 bases). With 6 bases removed from V and 5 bases from J, the gap between germline ends came to 25 bases. CDR3 length equals 17 residues. Germline V CDR1 and CDR2: MNHNS, SASEGT. CDR3: CASSPPGGSEMIYGYTF. For the CDR3, the DNA is TGTGCCAGCAGCCCCCCCGGGGGGTCGGAAATGATTTATGGCTACACCTTC.

This clonotype has a count of ten or more. The gene calls are TRBV6-1 and TRBJ1-1; D is uncertain. Germline CDR1 and CDR2: MNHNS and SASEGT. This CDR3 comprises 13 residues. Trimming took 6 bases from V and 2 from J, leaving 10 bases between them. The CDR3 coding sequence is TGTGCCAGCAGCAAAACAGATAACACTGAAGCTTTCTTT. It translates to CASSKTDNTEAFF.

This clonotype appeared once. This chain uses TRBV28 with TRBJ1-1; D is possibly TRBD1 (5 bases). The germline gives CDR1 MDHEN, CDR2 SYDVKM. CDR3 length equals 14 residues. Trimming left V 2 bases short and J 11 bases short, with 18 bases between. CDR3 sequence reads: CASSLPQAVPGAFF. DNA of the CDR3: TGTGCCAGCAGTTTACCACAGGCCGTACCCGGGGCTTTCTTT.

In its sample, this clonotype was seen many times. The chain joins TRBV12-3 or TRBV12-4 to TRBJ1-2; 9 positions agree with TRBD1. The length of the CDR3 is 14 residues. V trimming: 5 bases; J trimming: 8 bases; junction bases outside the gene matches: 9. CDR3 sequence: CASSLGQGLKGYTF. DNA of the CDR3: TGTGCCAGCAGTCTCGGACAGGGGTTAAAAGGCTACACCTTC.

This clonotype came up many times. V gene TRBV20-1 combines with J gene TRBJ1-5; 12 nucleotides match TRBD1. The CDR3 has 14 amino acids. Germline CDR1 reads DFQATT; CDR2 reads SNEGSKA (reference sequence). V trimming: 0 bases; J trimming: 7 bases; junction bases outside the gene matches: 1. The CDR3 here is CSARDGTGGQPQHF. The CDR3 DNA is TGCAGTGCTAGAGATGGGACAGGGGGCCAGCCCCAGCATTTT.

There are many counts of this clonotype. CDR3 in DNA: TGTGCCAGCAGCGTAGGACCAGGGGGCACCGGGGAGCTGTTTTTT. Translated: CASSVGPGGTGELFF. The rearrangement joins TRBV9 to TRBJ2-2; 7 bases match TRBD1. The junction had 3 bases not matched to a gene; V was cut back by 0 bases and J by 4 bases. The CDR3 has 15 residues. Germline CDR1 SGDLS, CDR2 YYNGEE.

This clonotype showed up many times. This rearrangement joins TRBV6-2 or TRBV6-3 to TRBJ1-5, with TRBD1 matching over 9 bases. Germline V gene data show CDR1 as MNHEY and CDR2 as SVGEGT. The ends lost 9 bases at V and 7 bases at J; junction bases unmatched: 7. The CDR3 runs 13 residues. The CDR3 DNA reads as TGTGCCAGTGTACAGGGGGCACGGCAGCCCCAGCATTTT. This codes for CASVQGARQPQHF.

This clonotype was observed many times. The chain combines TRBV6-2 or TRBV6-3 with TRBJ1-5; no definite D call. Germline CDR1 MNHEY, CDR2 SVGEGT. The V and J ends lost 3 bases and 5 bases respectively, with 11 bases between them. There are 14 residues in the CDR3. The CDR3 here is CASSYTGWDQPQHF. The CDR3 nucleotides read TGTGCCAGCAGTTATACGGGTTGGGATCAGCCCCAGCATTTT.

This clonotype has a count of ten or more. The chain couples TRBV28 to TRBJ1-1; D unclear. Per germline, CDR1 MDHEN and CDR2 SYDVKM. The CDR3 covers 13 residues. Between the trimmed V and J ends, which lost 2 bases and 6 bases, there was a span of 10 bases. DNA of the CDR3: TGTGCCAGCAGTTTACCCTCTAGGCCTGAAGCTTTCTTT. Its protein product is CASSLPSRPEAFF.

Ten or more counts support this clonotype. CDR3 in amino acids: CASSVNGALGTEAFF. The CDR3 nucleotides are TGTGCCAGCAGTGTTAACGGGGCGCTCGGCACTGAAGCTTTCTTT. The chain links TRBV2 to TRBJ1-1; D is possibly TRBD1 (5 bases). V lost 4 bases and J 4 bases, leaving 16 bases between the germline ends. Germline V CDR1 and CDR2: SNHLY, FYNNEI. The CDR3 consists of 15 residues.

This chain joins TRBV12-3 or TRBV12-4 and TRBJ1-1; D ambiguous. Trimming removed 6 bases from V and 3 bases from J, with 11 bases in between. This CDR3 is built from 13 residues. The chain's CDR3 is CASRWGRYTEAFF. CDR3 nucleotide sequence: TGTGCCAGCAGATGGGGTCGGTACACTGAAGCTTTCTTT.

A note on this clonotype: A much larger clone is a single base away; this may be a read error. CDR3 sequence (DNA): TGTGCCAACAGTGAAGGGGGCTCGGGCACAGATACGCAGTATTTT. It yields the protein CANSEGGSGTDTQYF. J is TRBJ2-3 and V is TRBV6-1; TRBD1 matches 7 bases. Germline-derived CDR1 and CDR2 are MNHNS and SASEGT. CDR3 length: 15 amino acids.

This clonotype was seen ten or more times. The chain carries TRBV27 and TRBJ1-5; 7 bases match TRBD1. The CDR3 covers 16 residues. Unmatched junction bases numbered 13, after V lost 5 bases and J lost 6 bases. Germline lookup yields CDR1 MNHEY and CDR2 SMNVEV (reference sequence). Here the CDR3 reads CASSKRSGTGVQPQHF. The CDR3 DNA sequence: TGTGCCAGCAGTAAACGGAGTGGAACAGGGGTTCAGCCCCAGCATTTT.

This clonotype was counted at least ten times. The rearrangement uses TRBV28 and TRBJ2-5; either TRBD1 or TRBD2 may supply D (5 bases each). The CDR3 length is 13 residues. V was pared by 7 bases and J by 7 bases, with 16 bases between. Germline V CDR1 and CDR2: MDHEN, SYDVKM. DNA for the CDR3: TGTGCCAGCACAGGGCCGGGGTTGGTGACCCAGTACTTC. Translated, it gives CASTGPGLVTQYF.

This clonotype was recorded a few times. V and J are TRBV19 and TRBJ2-5; D gene ambiguous. Germline CDR1 is LNHDA and CDR2 is SQIVND (reference sequence). CDR3 length: 15 amino acids. Trimming shortened V by 3 bases and J by 10 bases, and 21 bases separated the two germline ends. CDR3 region: CASSIRVVKLLFQYF. CDR3 coding DNA: TGTGCCAGTAGTATCCGGGTGGTGAAGCTCCTGTTCCAGTACTTC.

CDR3 coding DNA: TGTGCCAGCAGCCTTAACCTCAGGGTGAACACTGAAGCTTTCTTT. Translated, it gives CASSLNLRVNTEAFF. The gene calls are TRBV5-6 and TRBJ1-1; TRBD1 might be the D (5 bases). Trimming stripped 4 bases from V and 0 bases from J, with 13 bases between. CDR1 is SGHDT, CDR2 YYEEEE, per germline. The CDR3 totals 15 residues.

There are many counts of this clonotype. This sequence joins TRBV6-1 and TRBJ2-7, with TRBD1 identical over 9 bases. The CDR3 contains 14 residues. Trimming took 5 bases from V and 2 from J; bases not matched to a gene: 4. Germline V gene lookup returns CDR1 MNHNS and CDR2 SASEGT. For the CDR3, the DNA is TGTGCCAGCAGTATTAACAGGGGGCCCTACGAGCAGTACTTC. Its protein is CASSINRGPYEQYF.

This clonotype was seen at least ten times. The chain couples TRBV2 to TRBJ1-1, with a weak D call TRBD1 (6 bases). The CDR3 has 12 amino acids. Germline CDR1 reads SNHLY; CDR2 reads FYNNEI. Trimming removed 8 bases from V and 8 bases from J, with 15 bases in between. The chain's CDR3 is CASQTDSSEAFF. For the CDR3, the DNA is TGTGCCAGCCAGACGGACAGTTCAGAAGCTTTCTTT.